The 23 T cell receptor beta chains below all came from one sample that was sequenced in a study of blood T cells in healthy people across ages. The authors ran a second PCR of 7 to 11 cycles using a sample-barcoded 5' primer and a J-beta primer mix. TCRdb analysed the 5' RACE reads with MiXCR anew, one entry per CDR3 protein. The data show 890,000 or so distinct CDR3 sequences, around two thirds seen once. The sequenced sample consisted of blood. The receptors come from a man in his thirties or forties in good health.

The chain links TRBV4-3 to TRBJ1-4; D might be TRBD1 (5 bases). Germline lookup yields CDR1 LGHNA and CDR2 YSLEER. The CDR3 sequence is 15 residues long. Trimming took off 5 bases at V and 1 base at J, with 11 bases between the two ends. The CDR3 nucleotides read TGCGCCAGCAGCTATGGCAGGGTAACTAATGAAAAACTGTTTTTT. Translating gives CASSYGRVTNEKLFF.

The gene calls are TRBV12-3 or TRBV12-4 and TRBJ1-5; D might be TRBD1 (5 bases). The CDR3 covers 13 residues. V was trimmed by 8 bases and J by 7 bases, leaving 15 bases between them. The CDR3 DNA reads as TGTGCCAGCGGGACGAGCCTCGGGCAGCCCCAGCATTTT. Protein: CASGTSLGQPQHF.

The rearrangement links TRBV20-1 to TRBJ1-5; D is undetermined. This CDR3 spans 14 amino acids. Germline CDR1 reads DFQATT; CDR2 reads SNEGSKA (reference sequence). The V gene lost 1 base and the J gene lost 4 bases, with 11 bases spanning the gap. The CDR3 bases are TGCAGTGCTAGAGTAAGACGCGAGAATCAGCCCCAGCATTTT. Its translation is CSARVRRENQPQHF.

The genes are TRBV28 and TRBJ1-6, with D unresolved. The CDR3 has 14 amino acids. Per the germline V gene, CDR1 is MDHEN and CDR2 is SYDVKM. Trimming pared 8 bases from V and 9 bases from J, leaving 17 bases between. The CDR3 nucleotides read TGTGCCAGCTGTCCTAAACGCCAGGTTTCACCCCTCCACTTT. Protein: CASCPKRQVSPLHF.

V gene TRBV28 combines with J gene TRBJ2-4; 8 positions agree with TRBD1. The end of the DNA aligns better with TRBJ2-7, so the J call may be wrong. CDR1 and CDR2 (germline): MDHEN, SYDVKM. The CDR3 consists of 15 residues. The CDR3 here is CASSLGATGDHEQYF. The CDR3 region has the DNA TGTGCCAGCAGTTTAGGGGCGACAGGGGACCACGAGCAGTACTTC.

The chain uses TRBV5-1 and TRBJ2-7; D uncertain. V was trimmed by 2 bases and J by 0 bases, leaving 15 bases between them. The CDR3 is made up of 16 amino acids. Looked up from germline, CDR1 is SGHRS and CDR2 is YFSETQ. The chain's CDR3 is CASSLFQGSSSYEQYF. CDR3 nucleotide sequence: TGCGCCAGCAGCTTATTCCAAGGGTCGAGCTCCTACGAGCAGTACTTC.

This clonotype was recorded once. V usage is TRBV7-9 and J usage is TRBJ1-5; D perhaps matches TRBD1 (5 bases). CDR3 length: 17 amino acids. Germline V gene sequence: CDR1 SEHNR, CDR2 FQNEAQ (reference sequence). Trimming stripped 0 bases from V and 7 bases from J, with 19 bases between. CDR3 coding DNA: TGTGCCAGCAGCTTAGCGATCAGGGAAGATACTGAGCAGCCCCAGCATTTT. This sequence encodes CASSLAIREDTEQPQHF.

The genes are TRBV3-1 and TRBJ2-4; 7 nucleotides match TRBD1. The J call may be mistaken, given a closer DNA end match to TRBJ2-7. The CDR3 loop spans 16 amino acids. Germline CDR1 is LGHDT and CDR2 is YNNKEL (reference sequence). The CDR3 sequence: CASSQDSTGLGREQYF. In DNA form, the CDR3 reads TGTGCCAGCAGCCAAGATTCGACAGGGCTAGGTCGCGAGCAGTACTTC.

A remark on this clonotype: Sequence at one end of the junction differs from germline and may be a read error. This chain's CDR3 is CASSHPGTSGGQYNEQFF. Written as DNA, the CDR3 is TGTGCCAGCAGCCATCCCGGGACTAGCGGGGGGCAATACAATGAGCAGTTCTTT. This chain joins TRBV3-1 and TRBJ2-1, with TRBD2 identical over 15 bases. This CDR3 is built from 18 residues. Germline CDR1 reads LGHDT; CDR2 reads YNNKEL (reference sequence).

The V gene is TRBV6-5, the J gene TRBJ2-7; D gene ambiguous. Germline loops: CDR1 MNHEY, CDR2 SVGAGI. V lost 7 bases and J 0 bases, leaving 13 bases between the germline ends. CDR3 length: 14 amino acids. CDR3 protein: CASKRSASSYEQYF. The CDR3 region has the DNA TGTGCCAGCAAACGCTCGGCGAGCTCCTACGAGCAGTACTTC.

V usage is TRBV6-6 and J usage is TRBJ2-5; TRBD2 matches at 8 bases. After removal of 2 bases from V and 5 bases from J, the junction contained 7 bases not matched to a gene. Germline V lookup: CDR1 MNHNY, CDR2 SVGAGI (reference sequence). The CDR3 covers 15 residues. CDR3 sequence reads: CASSYLSGAPETQYF. The CDR3 nucleotides read TGTGCCAGCAGTTACCTTAGCGGGGCCCCCGAGACCCAGTACTTC.

The chain employs TRBV30 and TRBJ1-4; the D gene is possibly TRBD1 (5 bases). CDR1 and CDR2 (germline): GTSNPN, SVGIG (reference sequence). The CDR3 extends over 13 amino acids. V shed 2 bases and J shed 6 bases, with 10 bases lying between them. The DNA for the CDR3 is TGTGCCTGGAGTAGAGGGGTGGATGAAAAACTGTTTTTT. Protein: CAWSRGVDEKLFF.

This clonotype was seen only a few times. The chain is built from TRBV28 and TRBJ2-5; 10 bases are a match to TRBD2. The CDR3 loop spans 15 amino acids. Germline CDR1 MDHEN, CDR2 SYDVKM. V lost 7 bases, J lost 2 bases, and 7 bases stayed unmatched. Here the CDR3 reads CASTRLAGPQETQYF. CDR3 coding DNA: TGTGCCAGCACCCGACTAGCGGGTCCTCAAGAGACCCAGTACTTC.

This clonotype has only one observation. The V gene is TRBV7-2, the J gene TRBJ1-2; 11 positions agree with TRBD1. The length of the CDR3 is 15 residues. V shed 5 bases and J 6 bases; nucleotides not matched to a gene: 8. Per the germline V gene, CDR1 is SGHTA and CDR2 is FQGNSA. The chain's CDR3 is CASSPSGTGGNGYTF. The CDR3 coding sequence is TGTGCCAGCAGCCCCTCCGGGACAGGGGGAAATGGCTACACCTTC.

The V gene is TRBV20-1, the J gene TRBJ1-6, with D hard to call. The germline gives CDR1 DFQATT, CDR2 SNEGSKA (reference sequence). This CDR3 has 15 residues. V was pared by 4 bases and J by 2 bases, with 12 bases between. CDR3 DNA sequence: TGCAGTGCTACCACCCAGGATCCCTATAATTCACCCCTCCACTTT. This sequence encodes CSATTQDPYNSPLHF.

The chain joins TRBV29-1 to TRBJ2-7; TRBD2 matches 10 bases. With 3 bases clipped from V and 6 bases from J, the junction kept 5 bases outside the gene matches. CDR3 length: 13 residues. Germline V CDR1 and CDR2: SQVTM, ANQGSEA. The DNA for the CDR3 is TGCAGCGTTGATCTAGCGGGGGTGGGCGAGCAGTACTTC. Its translation is CSVDLAGVGEQYF.

The sample holds a few counts of this clonotype. V is TRBV4-2 and J is TRBJ2-3, with D perhaps matching TRBD2 (6 bases). The CDR3 spans 16 residues. V lost 0 bases and J lost 1, with 11 bases in between. In germline, CDR1 is LGHNA, CDR2 YNFKEQ. CDR3 sequence (DNA): TGTGCCAGCAGCCAAGACAGCGGAGGGGGCACAGATACGCAGTATTTT. Its protein is CASSQDSGGGTDTQYF.

This clonotype has just a few counts. This chain joins TRBV21-1 and TRBJ2-7; the D call TRBD1 from the table was never checked on the DNA. TRBV21-1 is a listed pseudogene. This CDR3 comprises 13 residues. The CDR3 reads CASSRYRDFGQYF. Here the CDR3 DNA reads TGTGCCAGCAGCCGGTACAGAGACTTTGGGCAGTACTTC.

The V and J genes are TRBV9 and TRBJ2-4; 7 bases agree with TRBD1. In germline, CDR1 is SGDLS, CDR2 YYNGEE. There are 14 residues in the CDR3. J gave up 5 bases and V 3 bases, and 5 bases lay outside the gene matches. CDR3: CASSAGTVENIQYF. Written as DNA, the CDR3 is TGTGCCAGCAGCGCCGGGACAGTAGAAAACATTCAGTACTTC.

The chain employs TRBV20-1 and TRBJ2-1; D uncertain. The germline V gene has CDR1 DFQATT and CDR2 SNEGSKA (reference sequence). The CDR3 sequence is 11 residues long. V was pared by 3 bases and J by 7 bases, with 7 bases between. The CDR3 coding sequence is TGCAGTGCTAGGGCGTGGAATGAGCAGTTCTTC. It translates to CSARAWNEQFF.

The chain joins TRBV30 to TRBJ2-7; possible D gene TRBD1, 6 bases. The CDR3 sequence is 13 residues long. Germline CDR1 and CDR2: GTSNPN and SVGIG (reference sequence). V lost 2 bases and J 2 bases, leaving 10 bases between the germline ends. Written as DNA, the CDR3 is TGTGCCTGGAGTATCGGACAGCCCTACGAGCAGTACTTC. Translating it yields CAWSIGQPYEQYF.

J is TRBJ1-2 and V is TRBV14; no definite D call. Germline CDR1 is SGHDN and CDR2 is FVKESK. V lost 1 base and J 8 bases, leaving 14 bases between the germline ends. The CDR3 loop spans 14 amino acids. In DNA, the CDR3 is TGTGCCAGCAGCCAAGTTCGGGGTGTAGGGGGCTACACCTTC. It specifies CASSQVRGVGGYTF.

The rearrangement joins TRBV20-1 to TRBJ2-3, with a weak D call TRBD2 (5 bases). CDR1 is DFQATT and CDR2 is SNEGSKA in the germline V gene (reference sequence). V was shortened by 1 base and J by 0 bases, with 14 bases between the two germline ends. The CDR3 sequence is 16 residues long. Here the CDR3 DNA reads TGCAGTGCTAGAGTGAAGCGGCCTTCTAGCACAGATACGCAGTATTTT. As protein: CSARVKRPSSTDTQYF.